Listed below are T cell receptor beta chains from one sample, sequenced in a study of breast tumors, draining lymph nodes, adjacent tissues. TCRdb fed the multiplex PCR reads into MiXCR, producing one record per CDR3 protein. The data contain under 85,000 distinct CDR3 sequences, about 21% of them singletons. Sequenced sample: axillary lymph node tissue. The receptors shown here come from a female donor with breast cancer. Some clones in this sample may be carry-over from other donors' samples. Both conserved end residues are part of each CDR3. The D gene is left open where the match is weak. The size of a clone is reported for some rows only, either as once, few or many, or as a class for expanded clones.

>TRBD1|many|TRBV7-9|TRBJ1-2
TGTGCCAGTGATGGGACAGGATCTACCTATGGCTACACCTTC
CASDGTGSTYGYTF
>NA|many|TRBV7-9|TRBJ2-1
TGTGCCAGCAGCTTAGGTACCGTCACGGAGCAGTTCTTC
CASSLGTVTEQFF
>TRBD2|many|TRBV20-1|TRBJ2-7
TGCAGTGCTAGAGATCGGTGGGGACTAGCGGCTAGCTCCTACGAGCAGTACTTC
CSARDRWGLAASSYEQYF
>NA|many|TRBV5-6|TRBJ1-6
TGTGCCAGCAGCTTAACAGGGTTGGGTTCACCCCTCCACTTT
CASSLTGLGSPLHF
>TRBD1|many|TRBV6-2/TRBV6-3|TRBJ2-7
TGTGCCAGCAGTTACAAGCCGGGACAGGGATCTTACGAGCAGTACTTC
CASSYKPGQGSYEQYF
>NA|many|TRBV24-1|TRBJ1-2
TGTGCCACCAGTGATAGGACAGACACTTACTATGGCTACACCTTC
CATSDRTDTYYGYTF
>TRBD1|NA|TRBV4-1|TRBJ1-3
TGCGCCAGCAGCCAAGTGTGGGACAGGTCTACCCCAATCTCTGGAAACACCATATATTTT
CASSQVWDRSTPISGNTIYF
>TRBD2|many|TRBV2|TRBJ2-1
TGTGCCAGCAGTGCAATTTCTAGCGGGAGTGATGAGCAGTTCTTC
CASSAISSGSDEQFF
>NA|many|TRBV2|TRBJ1-3
TGTGCCAGCCGCGGGGGTCGGGGAAACACCATATATTTT
CASRGGRGNTIYF
>TRBD1|many|TRBV4-2|TRBJ2-7
TGTGCCAGCAGCCGGAACGGACAGGGGAGCTCCTACGAGCAGTACTTC
CASSRNGQGSSYEQYF
>NA|many|TRBV2|TRBJ2-3
TGTGCCAGCAGCCCCGGGGCCGCCGCAACAGATACGCAGTATTTT
CASSPGAAATDTQYF
>NA|many|TRBV24-1|TRBJ1-5
TGTGCCACCAGTGATTCCGGACGGTATAGCAATCAGCCCCAGCATTTT
CATSDSGRYSNQPQHF
>NA|few|TRBV6-6|TRBJ1-5
TGTGCCAGCAGGTTTAAACTGACAGCTAGCAATCAGCCCCAGCATTTT
CASRFKLTASNQPQHF
>TRBD2|many|TRBV20-1|TRBJ2-3
TGCAGTGCTAGGGGTCGGGGGGGCACAGATACGCAGTATTTT
CSARGRGGTDTQYF
>NA|many|TRBV11-3|TRBJ2-7
TGTGCCAGCAGCTTAACGAGGGAGAAGGCTTCGCAGTACTTC
CASSLTREKASQYF
>NA|many|TRBV2|TRBJ1-6
TGTGCCAGCAGTGATAATTCACCCCTCCACTTT
CASSDNSPLHF
>TRBD1|many|TRBV2|TRBJ2-3
TGTGCCAGCAGGCATGCGACAGGGACCACAGATACGCAGTATTTT
CASRHATGTTDTQYF
>NA|many|TRBV9|TRBJ2-3
TGTGCCAGCAGCACGGACGCAGATACGCAGTATTTT
CASSTDADTQYF
>TRBD1|many|TRBV19|TRBJ2-2
TGTGCCAGTAGTCCTCGAAGGGGGCTTAACACCGGGGAGCTGTTTTTT
CASSPRRGLNTGELFF
>TRBD1|many|TRBV12-3/TRBV12-4|TRBJ1-6
TGTGCCAGCAGTTTAGCGCGGGACAGGGCTTCACCCCTCCACTTT
CASSLARDRASPLHF
>NA|few|TRBV6-5|TRBJ2-1
TGTGCCAGCAGTTACTTCCACGGTGAGCAGTTCTTC
CASSYFHGEQFF
>NA|many|TRBV4-2|TRBJ2-5
TGTGCCAGCAGCCAAGATTGGCAGGGGTTCAAGACCCAGTACTTC
CASSQDWQGFKTQYF
>TRBD2|many|TRBV7-3|TRBJ2-7
TGTGCCAGCAGCTTAACTGGCGGGAGCTCCTACGAGCAGTACTTC
CASSLTGGSSYEQYF
>NA|once|TRBV28|TRBJ1-4
TGTGCCAGCAGTTTTTGGGACCTCAAGCCGACTAATGAAAAACTGTTTTTT
CASSFWDLKPTNEKLFF
>NA|many|TRBV19|TRBJ2-3
TGTGCCAGTAGTAATGGGGCCTTCACAGATACGCAGTATTTT
CASSNGAFTDTQYF
>TRBD1|many|TRBV10-3|TRBJ2-1
TGTGCCATCAGTGGGACAGGGGACCATGAGCAGTTCTTC
CAISGTGDHEQFF
>TRBD1|many|TRBV10-2|TRBJ2-7
TGCGCCAGCAGCTCTCGGACAGGGGTAACCTACGAGCAGTACTTC
CASSSRTGVTYEQYF